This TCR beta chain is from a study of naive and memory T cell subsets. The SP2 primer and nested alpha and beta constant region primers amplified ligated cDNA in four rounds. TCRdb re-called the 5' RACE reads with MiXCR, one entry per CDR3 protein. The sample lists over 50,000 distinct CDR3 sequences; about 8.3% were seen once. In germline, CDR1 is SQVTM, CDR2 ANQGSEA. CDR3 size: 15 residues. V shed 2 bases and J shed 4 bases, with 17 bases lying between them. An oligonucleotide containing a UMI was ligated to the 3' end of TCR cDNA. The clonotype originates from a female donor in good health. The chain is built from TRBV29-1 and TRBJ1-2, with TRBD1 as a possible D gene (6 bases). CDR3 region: CSVERGLRGGYGYTF. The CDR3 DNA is TGCAGCGTTGAACGGGGGCTCAGGGGAGGCTATGGCTACACCTTC.